These 23 T cell receptor beta chains were all obtained from the same sample, sequenced in a study of T cell repertoires in aging, cancer and after chemotherapy. Multiplex touch-down PCR with TRB-A/B primers amplified rearranged V-D-J TRB sequences. TCRdb used MiXCR to reprocess the multiplex PCR reads, holding one entry per CDR3 protein. The sample consists of thousands of distinct CDR3 sequences, almost 60% of them appearing once. Amplification of TCR beta used genomic DNA extracted from peripheral blood. The source material was blood. Receptors originate from a human donor with a solid tumor.

This clonotype was detected only once. The J gene is TRBJ2-4, the V gene TRBV11-2, with D perhaps TRBD1 (5 bases). V lost 5 bases, J lost 0 bases, and 11 bases lay in between. The CDR3 consists of 15 residues. Germline CDR1 SGHAT, CDR2 FQNNGV. The CDR3 bases are TGTGCCAGCAGCAACGTCCAGGGAGCCAAAAACATTCAGTACTTC. Protein: CASSNVQGAKNIQYF.

Here the CDR3 reads CASSQVTEAFF. The CDR3 DNA sequence: TGTGCCAGCAGCCAGGTCACTGAAGCTTTCTTT. The chain employs TRBV12-3 or TRBV12-4 and TRBJ1-1; D call uncertain. The CDR3 length is 11 residues. V was clipped by 6 bases and J by 4 bases, with 6 bases between them.

This clonotype came up a few times. This chain links TRBV7-3 with TRBJ2-1; 9 positions agree with TRBD2. Trimming cost V 4 bases and J 6 bases; bases outside gene matches: 7. The germline gives CDR1 SGHTA, CDR2 FQGTGA. This CDR3 region has 15 residues. DNA for the CDR3: TGTGCCAGCAGCTCGGGCGGGGGGGTAGGCAATGAGCAGTTCTTC. It translates to CASSSGGGVGNEQFF.

In this sample, this clonotype turned up once. J is TRBJ1-2 and V is TRBV6-5; D is unclear. The CDR3 extends over 13 amino acids. The germline V gene encodes CDR1 MNHEY and CDR2 SVGAGI. The V end was cut by 4 bases, the J end by 3 bases, with 9 bases between. The CDR3 sequence: CASSLHGDYGYTF. The CDR3 bases are TGTGCCAGCAGTTTACATGGTGACTATGGCTACACCTTC.

This clonotype was seen only a few times. The chain recombines TRBV15 with TRBJ2-2, with 10 bases that match TRBD2. The V and J ends lost 4 bases and 7 bases, in that order; junction bases with no gene match: 9. The CDR3 contains 16 residues. Germline V gene lookup returns CDR1 LNHNV and CDR2 YYDKDF (reference sequence). The CDR3 DNA reads TGTGCCACCAGCACCCAGCGGGGGGGCTTGGACGGGGAGCTGTTTTTT. Translation: CATSTQRGGLDGELFF.

The rearrangement uses TRBV29-1 and TRBJ2-2; D not certain. Per the germline V gene, CDR1 is SQVTM and CDR2 is ANQGSEA. The CDR3 extends over 14 amino acids. Trimming removed 4 bases at V and 6 bases at J, with 15 bases between. The CDR3 DNA reads TGCAGCGTTGCCCCCCTCCTGGGGTCCGGGGAGCTGTTTTTT. It specifies CSVAPLLGSGELFF.

V is TRBV7-6 and J is TRBJ1-5; possibly TRBD1 for D (6 bases). The CDR3 runs to 16 residues. V lost 5 bases and J lost 0, with 14 bases in between. Germline CDR1 reads SGHVS; CDR2 reads FNYEAQ. The CDR3 is CASSPGQFYSNQPQHF. The CDR3 nucleotides are TGTGCCAGCAGCCCAGGACAGTTTTATAGCAATCAGCCCCAGCATTTT.

This clonotype has only a few counts. The CDR3 DNA sequence: TGTGCCAGTAGCCTGGGGACCCTTCCTCGGGGCTACACCTTC. Its protein is CASSLGTLPRGYTF. The rearrangement links TRBV19 to TRBJ1-2, with D maybe TRBD1 (5 bases). The V end lost 6 bases, the J end lost 8 bases, and 19 bases lay between the germline ends. The length of the CDR3 is 14 residues. Looked up from germline, CDR1 is LNHDA and CDR2 is SQIVND (reference sequence).

The rearrangement joins TRBV7-2 to TRBJ2-3, with D hard to call. Deletions cut 5 bases from V and 5 bases from J, with 14 bases between. The CDR3 extends over 14 amino acids. From germline, CDR1 is SGHTA and CDR2 FQGNSA. The CDR3 spells CASSLTGPGDTQYF. DNA for the CDR3: TGTGCCAGCAGCCTCACGGGTCCCGGAGATACGCAGTATTTT.

The chain recombines TRBV28 with TRBJ2-7, with TRBD1 matching 10 bases. Germline V gene sequence: CDR1 MDHEN, CDR2 SYDVKM. The V gene end was trimmed by 7 bases and the J gene end by 4 bases; junction bases not matched to a gene: 7. The CDR3 runs to 14 residues. CDR3 nucleotide sequence: TGTGCCAGCACTCCGGGACAGGGGCTTTACGAGCAGTACTTC. Amino acid sequence: CASTPGQGLYEQYF. Full variable domain (rest looked up from reference TRBV28 and TRBJ2-7): DVKVTQSSRYLVKRTGEKVFLECVQDMDHENMFWYRQDPGLGLRLIYFSYDVKMKEKGDIPEGYSVSREKKERFSLILESASTNQTSMYLCASTPGQGLYEQYFGPGTRLTVT.

The rearrangement joins TRBV7-2 to TRBJ2-3; D is undetermined. Germline CDR1 and CDR2: SGHTA and FQGNSA. This CDR3 region has 14 residues. Trimming took 0 bases from V and 6 from J, leaving 10 bases between them. The CDR3 protein is CASSLAGPGDTQYF. DNA for the CDR3: TGTGCCAGCAGCTTAGCCGGGCCGGGTGATACGCAGTATTTT.

The chain recombines TRBV29-1 with TRBJ2-7; D is undetermined. The J call may not be correct, given that the DNA end is closer to TRBJ2-5. The CDR3 contains 11 residues. Germline V gene data show CDR1 as SQVTM and CDR2 as ANQGSEA. CDR3 amino acids: CSSLEVGTQYF. The CDR3 bases are TGCAGCTCCCTTGAGGTCGGGACCCAGTACTTC.

The chain couples TRBV10-3 to TRBJ1-2; weak D call: TRBD1 (6 bases). This CDR3 contains 12 residues. The V gene's germline CDR1 is ENHRY and CDR2 SYGVKD. With 4 bases removed from V and 6 bases from J, the gap between germline ends came to 9 bases. The CDR3 sequence: CAISVAGDGYTF. For the CDR3, the DNA is TGTGCCATCAGTGTGGCAGGGGATGGCTACACCTTC.

This rearrangement joins TRBV18 to TRBJ2-7, with unresolved D. CDR1 and CDR2 (germline): KGHSH, LQKENI. Trimming took 2 bases from V and 2 from J, leaving 7 bases between them. The CDR3 loop spans 13 amino acids. The CDR3 loop reads CASSPLGTYEQYF. The CDR3 DNA sequence: TGTGCCAGCTCACCATTAGGGACCTACGAGCAGTACTTC.

The J gene is TRBJ1-4, the V gene TRBV6-6; weak D call: TRBD1 (6 bases). The CDR3 loop spans 14 amino acids. Germline V gene lookup returns CDR1 MNHNY and CDR2 SVGAGI (reference sequence). Trimming took 6 bases from V and 5 from J, leaving 13 bases between them. The CDR3 region has the DNA TGTGCCAGCAGACCTACAGGGTTGAATGAAAAACTGTTTTTT. This sequence encodes CASRPTGLNEKLFF.

As for this clonotype: Given a much more abundant clone one base away, this may be a read error. The chain recombines TRBV6-6 with TRBJ1-2; perhaps TRBD1 as D (6 bases). The CDR3 spans 18 residues. Germline V gene data show CDR1 as MNHNY and CDR2 as SVGAGI (reference sequence). CDR3 sequence (DNA): TGTGCCAGCTGTTACTCCACAGGGAATCCTAACCCAGCGGGTGGCTACACCTTC. Protein sequence: CASCYSTGNPNPAGGYTF.

This clonotype was seen only a few times. The chain employs TRBV19 and TRBJ1-2, with a possible D match to TRBD1 (6 bases). The length of the CDR3 is 13 residues. V lost 4 bases and J lost 5, with 11 bases in between. Germline CDR1 reads LNHDA; CDR2 reads SQIVND (reference sequence). The CDR3 is CASSTSGAYGYTF. DNA for the CDR3: TGTGCCAGTAGTACCTCGGGGGCGTATGGCTACACCTTC.

This clonotype was observed a handful of times. This chain links TRBV19 with TRBJ1-5; D is possibly TRBD1 (5 bases). Germline V gene lookup returns CDR1 LNHDA and CDR2 SQIVND (reference sequence). The CDR3 is made up of 18 amino acids. Between the trimmed V and J ends, which lost 0 bases and 0 bases, there was a span of 15 bases. CDR3 in amino acids: CASSIDRLGAGSNQPQHF. Here the CDR3 DNA reads TGTGCCAGTAGTATAGATCGCTTAGGGGCTGGTAGCAATCAGCCCCAGCATTTT.

V is TRBV7-4 and J is TRBJ1-2; no definite D call. V was cut by 7 bases and J by 10 bases, with 31 bases left in between. There are 17 residues in the CDR3. CDR1 and CDR2 (germline): SGHVT, SQSDAQ. CDR3 sequence reads: CASISVNSRHRTEHYTF. CDR3 in DNA: TGTGCCAGCATCTCGGTCAATTCGCGGCACCGGACTGAACACTACACCTTC.

This clonotype was seen more than once but under ten times. CDR3 nucleotides: TGTGCCAGTAGTATTACCGGACAGGGCGACAATGAGCAGTTCTTC. Amino acids: CASSITGQGDNEQFF. This chain links TRBV19 with TRBJ2-1; 8 bases agree with TRBD1. With 3 bases clipped from V and 5 bases from J, the junction kept 6 bases outside the gene matches. CDR1 is LNHDA and CDR2 is SQIVND in the germline V gene (reference sequence). The CDR3 runs to 15 residues.

This chain links TRBV30 with TRBJ2-1; D possibly corresponds to TRBD2 (7 bases). Germline assignment: CDR1 GTSNPN and CDR2 SVGIG (reference sequence). This CDR3 spans 16 amino acids. Trimming pared 0 bases from V and 2 bases from J, leaving 14 bases between. The CDR3 reads CAWSVLGGGPYNEQFF. The DNA for the CDR3 is TGTGCCTGGAGTGTACTAGGGGGAGGGCCCTACAATGAGCAGTTCTTC. Together with reference TRBV30 and TRBJ2-1, the CDR3 gives the full variable domain: SQTIHQWPATLVQPVGSPLSLECTVEGTSNPNLYWYRQAAGRGLQLLFYSVGIGQISSEVPQNLSASRPQDRQFILSSKKLLLSDSGFYLCAWSVLGGGPYNEQFFGPGTRLTVL.

In this sample, this clonotype turned up a few times. The CDR3, as DNA: TGTGCCAGCAGCTTAAACGCACCTAGTGCAGATACGCAGTATTTT. This codes for CASSLNAPSADTQYF. V and J are TRBV7-3 and TRBJ2-3, with no clear D. This CDR3 spans 15 amino acids. From germline, CDR1 is SGHTA and CDR2 FQGTGA. V was trimmed by 1 base and J by 4 bases, leaving 12 bases between them.

To note about this clonotype: Being one base from a much bigger clone, this may be a read error. The rearrangement links TRBV29-1 to TRBJ1-1; no definite D call. The CDR3 sequence is 11 residues long. Germline CDR1 reads SQVTM; CDR2 reads ANQGSEA. The chain's CDR3 is CSVARVTESFF. The DNA for the CDR3 is TGCAGCGTTGCAAGGGTAACTGAATCTTTCTTT.